These 19 T cell receptor beta chains came from one sample sequenced in a study of hypomethylating agent response in myelodysplastic syndrome. Assay: immunoSEQ multiplex PCR; the TCRdb copy retains only in-frame clones and omits some. The sample has about 3,000 clones, roughly 83% seen once. The source material was bone marrow, sampled before or after starting hypomethylating agent treatment for myelodysplastic syndrome (not recorded which). The receptors here all came from a human donor with myelodysplastic syndrome.

This chain joins TRBV30 and TRBJ2-3; the D is unclear. V was cut by 0 bases and J by 5 bases, with 12 bases left in between. CDR3 length equals 14 residues. Per germline, CDR1 GTSNPN and CDR2 SVGIG (reference sequence). The CDR3 region is CAWSVSQTVDTQYF. CDR3 sequence (DNA): TGTGCCTGGAGTGTAAGTCAAACCGTAGATACGCAGTATTTT.

The chain joins TRBV6-6 to TRBJ2-6; D is undetermined. The V and J ends lost 4 bases and 0 bases respectively, with 10 bases between them. This CDR3 has 16 amino acids. In germline, CDR1 is MNHNY, CDR2 SVGAGI (reference sequence). The CDR3 DNA is TGTGCCAGCAGTTGGGTTGGGATCTCTGGGGCCAACGTCCTGACTTTC. As protein: CASSWVGISGANVLTF.

The chain carries TRBV15 and TRBJ2-6, with no clear D. V gave up 3 bases and J gave up 0 bases, with 3 bases separating them. The germline V gene has CDR1 LNHNV and CDR2 YYDKDF (reference sequence). CDR3 length equals 14 residues. The CDR3 DNA reads TGTGCCACCAGCAGTTTCTCTGGGGCCAACGTCCTGACTTTC. Translated, it gives CATSSFSGANVLTF.

The chain combines TRBV28 with TRBJ2-4; D not resolved. Deletions cut 6 bases from V and 0 bases from J, with 9 bases between. From germline, CDR1 is MDHEN and CDR2 SYDVKM. The CDR3 is 14 residues long. The CDR3: CASRAPLAKNIQYF. The CDR3 coding sequence is TGTGCCAGCAGGGCCCCTCTAGCCAAAAACATTCAGTACTTC. The whole variable domain, remainder taken from reference TRBV28 and TRBJ2-4, is DVKVTQSSRYLVKRTGEKVFLECVQDMDHENMFWYRQDPGLGLRLIYFSYDVKMKEKGDIPEGYSVSREKKERFSLILESASTNQTSMYLCASRAPLAKNIQYFGAGTRLSVL.

The chain employs TRBV7-9 and TRBJ2-5; TRBD2 might be the D (7 bases). Trimming pared 5 bases from V and 5 bases from J, leaving 24 bases between. CDR1 and CDR2 (germline): SEHNR, FQNEAQ (reference sequence). The CDR3 runs 17 residues. CDR3 residues: CASSSPGAGARVETQYF. DNA of the CDR3: TGTGCCAGCAGCAGCCCGGGGGCGGGGGCCCGTGTCGAGACCCAGTACTTC.

This clone has just one count. V usage is TRBV4-3 and J usage is TRBJ2-2, with 7 bases fitting TRBD2. CDR1 LGHNA and CDR2 YSLEER come from the germline V gene. The junction had 11 bases not matched to a gene; V was cut back by 4 bases and J by 6 bases. This CDR3 is 16 amino acids long. In nucleotides, the CDR3 is TGCGCCAGCAGCCGAGTCGGGGGGACTATTTCCGGGGAGCTGTTTTTT. It encodes CASSRVGGTISGELFF.

This clone came up once. The rearrangement joins TRBV11-2 to TRBJ2-7; D remains ambiguous. This CDR3 region has 14 residues. The germline V and J ends were trimmed by 5 bases and 2 bases, with 13 bases remaining between them. CDR1 SGHAT and CDR2 FQNNGV come from the germline V gene. The CDR3 here is CASSLRPLAYEQYF. The CDR3 bases are TGTGCCAGCAGCCTGAGACCGCTAGCCTACGAGCAGTACTTC. Complete variable domain (other parts from reference TRBV11-2 and TRBJ2-7): EAGVAQSPRYKIIEKRQSVAFWCNPISGHATLYWYQQILGQGPKLLIQFQNNGVVDDSQLPKDRFSAERLKGVDSTLKIQPAKLEDSAVYLCASSLRPLAYEQYFGPGTRLTVT.

The table lists this clone with a count of one. The CDR3 protein is CASSVFSTGANVLTF. CDR3 nucleotide sequence: TGTGCCAGCAGCGTATTTTCAACTGGGGCCAACGTCCTGACTTTC. V usage is TRBV9 and J usage is TRBJ2-6; unclear D gene. Per the germline V gene, CDR1 is SGDLS and CDR2 is YYNGEE. The germline V and J ends were trimmed by 1 base and 2 bases, with 7 bases remaining between them. CDR3 length equals 15 residues.

J is TRBJ2-5 and V is TRBV7-2, with TRBD2 matching over 10 bases. Per germline, CDR1 SGHTA and CDR2 FQGNSA. This CDR3 is built from 16 residues. V gave up 3 bases and J gave up 6 bases; unmatched junction bases: 10. CDR3 in amino acids: CASSLWLAGASQTQYF. Written as DNA, the CDR3 is TGTGCCAGCAGCTTGTGGCTAGCGGGGGCCTCACAGACCCAGTACTTC.

The chain employs TRBV5-4 and TRBJ2-3; 11 nucleotides match TRBD2. J was trimmed by 7 bases and V by 0 bases; bases with no gene match: 7. Germline V CDR1 and CDR2: SGHNT, YYREEE (reference sequence). The CDR3 runs 16 residues. CDR3 in DNA: TGTGCCAGCAGCTTGGAGCCTAGCGGGGGGCTAAATACGCAGTATTTT. It yields the protein CASSLEPSGGLNTQYF.

The chain combines TRBV7-2 with TRBJ1-1, with D possibly TRBD1 on 6 matching bases. V lost 5 bases to trimming and J lost 4 bases, with 17 bases between them. This CDR3 spans 15 amino acids. CDR1 is SGHTA and CDR2 is FQGNSA in the germline V gene. The CDR3 protein is CASSPTRGRGTEAFF. CDR3 nucleotide sequence: TGTGCCAGCAGCCCTACCAGGGGAAGAGGCACTGAAGCTTTCTTT.

This clone has a handful of counts. V is TRBV4-3 and J is TRBJ2-5, with 10 bases fitting TRBD2. CDR1 is LGHNA, CDR2 YSLEER, per germline. J gave up 5 bases and V 5 bases, and 8 bases lay outside the gene matches. CDR3 length equals 15 residues. The CDR3 reads CASSSHGTSDETQYF. For the CDR3, the DNA is TGCGCCAGCAGCTCCCACGGGACTAGCGATGAGACCCAGTACTTC.

This clone was observed once. The CDR3 sequence: CASSATQGGQLGNTIYF. CDR3 nucleotides: TGTGCCAGCAGCGCCACTCAAGGGGGACAGTTGGGAAACACCATATATTTT. V is TRBV9 and J is TRBJ1-3; 7 nucleotides agree with TRBD1. Germline CDR1 and CDR2: SGDLS and YYNGEE. This CDR3 has 17 amino acids. V dropped 3 bases and J dropped 4; count of bases not matched to a gene: 13.

V usage is TRBV19 and J usage is TRBJ1-5; weak D call: TRBD1 (6 bases). CDR3 length equals 17 residues. The germline V gene has CDR1 LNHDA and CDR2 SQIVND (reference sequence). V gave up 5 bases and J gave up 1 base, with 18 bases separating them. The CDR3 nucleotides read TGTGCCAGTAGTCCCCTAGGGGGGGTTGGAAGCAATCAGCCCCAGCATTTT. It is translated as CASSPLGGVGSNQPQHF.

The chain has TRBV20-1 and TRBJ1-2; no reliable D call. This CDR3 region has 11 residues. Germline CDR1 DFQATT, CDR2 SNEGSKA (reference sequence). The V gene lost 2 bases and the J gene lost 4 bases, with 5 bases spanning the gap. The CDR3 spells CSARRTYGYTF. The CDR3 DNA is TGCAGTGCTAGAAGGACCTATGGCTACACCTTC.

The chain couples TRBV4-1 to TRBJ2-7; D uncertain. The V end was cut by 2 bases, the J end by 0 bases, with 5 bases between. Per germline, CDR1 MGHRA and CDR2 YSYEKL. The CDR3 has 13 amino acids. The CDR3 bases are TGCGCCAGCAGCCAAAGTCACTCCTACGAGCAGTACTTC. As protein: CASSQSHSYEQYF.

This chain connects TRBV5-4 to TRBJ2-7; 9 bases are shared with TRBD1. CDR1 and CDR2 from the germline V gene are SGHNT and YYREEE (reference sequence). This CDR3 region has 14 residues. V was pared by 4 bases and J by 0 bases, with 2 bases of the junction left unmatched. The DNA of the CDR3 is TGTGCCAGCAGCCTACAGGGGGCCTCCTACGAGCAGTACTTC. Translating gives CASSLQGASYEQYF.

The CDR3 region has the DNA TGTGCCAGCAGTGAATTATTTGAAGCTTTCTTT. Residues: CASSELFEAFF. V and J are TRBV2 and TRBJ1-1; D gene ambiguous. Germline CDR1 SNHLY, CDR2 FYNNEI. Deletions cut 2 bases from V and 7 bases from J, with 5 bases between. The CDR3 spans 11 residues.

The J gene is TRBJ2-5, the V gene TRBV5-6, with 8 bases matching TRBD2. V shed 4 bases and J 1 base; nucleotides not matched to a gene: 9. This CDR3 has 16 residues. The germline V gene has CDR1 SGHDT and CDR2 YYEEEE. The CDR3 loop reads CASSPGLGGAQETQYF. The DNA for the CDR3 is TGTGCCAGCAGCCCGGGACTAGGTGGGGCCCAAGAGACCCAGTACTTC.